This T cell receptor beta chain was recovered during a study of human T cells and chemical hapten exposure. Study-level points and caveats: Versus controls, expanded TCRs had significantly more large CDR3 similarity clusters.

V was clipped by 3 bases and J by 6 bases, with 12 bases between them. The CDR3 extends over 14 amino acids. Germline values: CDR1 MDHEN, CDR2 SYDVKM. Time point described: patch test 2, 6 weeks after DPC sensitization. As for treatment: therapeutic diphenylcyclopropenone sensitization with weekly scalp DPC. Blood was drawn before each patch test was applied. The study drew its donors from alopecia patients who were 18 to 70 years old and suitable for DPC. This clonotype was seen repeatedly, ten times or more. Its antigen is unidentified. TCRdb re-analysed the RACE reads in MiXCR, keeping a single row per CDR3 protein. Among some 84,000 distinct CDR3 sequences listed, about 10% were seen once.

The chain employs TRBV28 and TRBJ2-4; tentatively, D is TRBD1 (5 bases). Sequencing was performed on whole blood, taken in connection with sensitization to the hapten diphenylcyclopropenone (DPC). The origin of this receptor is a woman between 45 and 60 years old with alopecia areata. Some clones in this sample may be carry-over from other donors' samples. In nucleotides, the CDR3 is TGTGCCAGCAGTTTTCGTAGGGGCATAAACATTCAGTACTTC. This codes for CASSFRRGINIQYF.